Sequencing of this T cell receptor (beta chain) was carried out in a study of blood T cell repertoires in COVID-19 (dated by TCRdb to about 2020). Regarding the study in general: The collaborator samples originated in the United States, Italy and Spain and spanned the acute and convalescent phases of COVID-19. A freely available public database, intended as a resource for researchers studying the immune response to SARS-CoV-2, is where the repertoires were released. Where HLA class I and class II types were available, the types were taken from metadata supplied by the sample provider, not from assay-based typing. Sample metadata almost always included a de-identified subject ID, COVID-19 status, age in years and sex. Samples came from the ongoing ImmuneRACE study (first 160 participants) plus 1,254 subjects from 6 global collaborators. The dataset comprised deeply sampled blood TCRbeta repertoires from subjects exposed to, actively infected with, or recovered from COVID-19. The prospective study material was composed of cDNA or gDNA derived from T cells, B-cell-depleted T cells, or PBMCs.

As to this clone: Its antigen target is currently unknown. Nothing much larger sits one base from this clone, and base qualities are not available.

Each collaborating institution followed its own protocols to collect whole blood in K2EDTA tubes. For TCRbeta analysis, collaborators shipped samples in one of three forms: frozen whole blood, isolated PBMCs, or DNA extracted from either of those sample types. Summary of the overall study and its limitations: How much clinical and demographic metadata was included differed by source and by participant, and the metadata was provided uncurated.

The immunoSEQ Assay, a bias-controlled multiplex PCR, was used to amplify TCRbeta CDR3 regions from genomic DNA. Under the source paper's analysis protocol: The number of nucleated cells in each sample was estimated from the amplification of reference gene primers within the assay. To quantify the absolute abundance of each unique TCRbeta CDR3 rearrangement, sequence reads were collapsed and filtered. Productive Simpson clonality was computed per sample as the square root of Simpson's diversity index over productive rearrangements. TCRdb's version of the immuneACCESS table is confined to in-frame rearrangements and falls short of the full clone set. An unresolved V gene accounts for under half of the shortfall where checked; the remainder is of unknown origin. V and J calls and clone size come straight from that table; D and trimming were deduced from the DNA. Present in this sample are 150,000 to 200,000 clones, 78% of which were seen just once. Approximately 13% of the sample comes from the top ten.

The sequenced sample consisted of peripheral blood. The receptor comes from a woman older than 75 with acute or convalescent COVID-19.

The DNA sequence is as follows: TGTGCCAGCAGTTCCTCTCAGGGTAAGGCTTTCTTT. This gives the protein CASSSSQGKAFF. The chain uses TRBV6-6 and TRBJ1-1, with a tentative D gene TRBD1 over 5 matching bases. The CDR3 goes from the cysteine to the phenylalanine over 12 residues. Solely the CDR3 DNA is kept, with 36 bases framed from the first base. In the germline V gene (reference sequence), CDR1 corresponds to MNHNY and CDR2 to SVGAGI. V is clipped by 4 bases and J by 11 bases, and the sequence between their germline boundaries is 14 bases long.